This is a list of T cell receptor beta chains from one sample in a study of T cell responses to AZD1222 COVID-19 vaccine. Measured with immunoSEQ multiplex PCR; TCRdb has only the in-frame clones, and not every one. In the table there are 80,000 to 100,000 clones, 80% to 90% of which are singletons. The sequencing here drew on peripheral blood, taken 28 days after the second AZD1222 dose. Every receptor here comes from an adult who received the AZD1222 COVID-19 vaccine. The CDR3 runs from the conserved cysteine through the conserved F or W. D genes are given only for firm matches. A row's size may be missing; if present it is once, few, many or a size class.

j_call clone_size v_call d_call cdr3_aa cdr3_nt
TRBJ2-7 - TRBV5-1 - CASKEDGSYEQYF TGCGCCAGCAAGGAGGACGGTTCCTACGAGCAGTACTTC
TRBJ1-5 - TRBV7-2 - CASSLAEGPNQPQHF TGTGCCAGCAGCTTAGCAGAAGGTCCCAATCAGCCCCAGCATTTT
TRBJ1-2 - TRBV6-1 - CASSETGEADYGYTF TGTGCCAGCAGTGAAACCGGGGAAGCGGACTATGGCTACACCTTC
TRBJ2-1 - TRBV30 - CAWRLGYEQFF TGTGCCTGGCGACTCGGCTATGAGCAGTTCTTC
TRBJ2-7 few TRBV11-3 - CASSSTGTYEQYF TGTGCCAGCAGCTCCACAGGGACCTACGAGCAGTACTTC
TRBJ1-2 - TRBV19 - CASSWSGGLYGYTF TGTGCCAGTAGTTGGTCTGGAGGGTTATATGGCTACACCTTC
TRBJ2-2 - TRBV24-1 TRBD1 CATSDPGTEVGELFF TGTGCCACCAGTGATCCCGGGACAGAGGTCGGGGAGCTGTTTTTT
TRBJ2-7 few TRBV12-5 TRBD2 CASEASGIREQYF TGTGCTAGTGAGGCTAGCGGGATTCGCGAGCAGTACTTC
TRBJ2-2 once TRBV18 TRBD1 CASSANRGSTGELFF TGTGCCAGCTCAGCTAACAGGGGGAGCACCGGGGAGCTGTTTTTT
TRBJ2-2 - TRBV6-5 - CASSYSRRGGGELFF TGTGCCAGCAGTTACTCGAGGAGGGGTGGTGGGGAGCTGTTTTTT
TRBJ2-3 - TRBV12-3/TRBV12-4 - CASRLVVDTQYF TGTGCCAGCAGGCTAGTGGTTGATACGCAGTATTTT
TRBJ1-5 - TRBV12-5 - CASGLVRSGYSNQPQHF TGTGCTAGTGGTTTGGTGCGGTCCGGATATAGCAATCAGCCCCAGCATTTT
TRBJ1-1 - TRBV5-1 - CASSLADGAGTEAFF TGCGCCAGCAGCTTGGCAGACGGGGCGGGAACTGAAGCTTTCTTT
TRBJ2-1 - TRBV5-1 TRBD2 CASKAGLAYNEQFF TGCGCCAGCAAGGCCGGACTAGCGTATAATGAGCAGTTCTTC
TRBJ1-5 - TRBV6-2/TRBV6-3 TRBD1 CASSYQIGRGLFDQPQHF TGTGCCAGCAGTTACCAGATTGGCAGGGGGCTTTTCGATCAGCCCCAGCATTTT
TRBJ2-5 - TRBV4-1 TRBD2 CASSRTSSETQYF TGCGCCAGCAGCCGGACTAGCAGCGAGACCCAGTACTTC
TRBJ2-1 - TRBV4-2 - CASTQGGNRYNEQFF TGTGCCAGCACCCAAGGGGGGAACCGCTACAATGAGCAGTTCTTC
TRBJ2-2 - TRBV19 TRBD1 CASSRQGSANTGELFF TGTGCCAGTAGTCGACAGGGTTCCGCGAACACCGGGGAGCTGTTTTTT
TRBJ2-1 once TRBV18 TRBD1 CASSPPQGAYNEQFF TGTGCCAGCTCACCACCCCAGGGGGCCTACAATGAGCAGTTCTTC
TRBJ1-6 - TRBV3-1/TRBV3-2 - CASSQNKGGNSPLHF TGTGCCAGCAGCCAAAACAAGGGCGGGAATTCACCCCTCCACTTT
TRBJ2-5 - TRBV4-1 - CASSQLAGTPQETQYF TGCGCCAGCAGCCAACTGGCAGGGACCCCGCAAGAGACCCAGTACTTC
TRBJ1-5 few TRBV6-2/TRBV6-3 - CASSFDPRVVYQPQHF TGTGCCAGCAGTTTCGACCCCAGGGTTGTTTATCAGCCCCAGCATTTT
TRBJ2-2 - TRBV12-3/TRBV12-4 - CASSSGPTGELFF TGTGCCAGCAGCTCGGGCCCCACCGGGGAGCTGTTTTTT
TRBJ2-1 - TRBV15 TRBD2 CATSRGGTSGASSYNEQFF TGTGCCACCAGCAGAGGGGGGACTAGCGGGGCTAGCTCCTACAATGAGCAGTTCTTC
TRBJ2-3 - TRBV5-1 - CASSLGDSANTDTQYF TGCGCCAGCAGCTTGGGTGATAGCGCCAACACAGATACGCAGTATTTT
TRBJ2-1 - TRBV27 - CASRTGDNEQFF TGTGCCAGCAGGACAGGCGACAATGAGCAGTTCTTC
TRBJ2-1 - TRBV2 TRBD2 CASRSGVTYNEQFF TGTGCCAGCAGAAGCGGGGTAACTTACAATGAGCAGTTCTTC
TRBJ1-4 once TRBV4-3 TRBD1 CASSQEVPTGERTNEKLFF TGCGCCAGCAGCCAAGAGGTCCCGACAGGGGAACGCACTAATGAAAAACTGTTTTTT
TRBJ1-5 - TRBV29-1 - CSVGEGRQPQHF TGCAGCGTTGGCGAAGGAAGGCAGCCCCAGCATTTT
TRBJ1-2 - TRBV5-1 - CASSATGTQAGYGYTF TGCGCCAGCAGCGCCACCGGGACCCAGGCAGGCTATGGCTACACCTTC
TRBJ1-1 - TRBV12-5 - CASGLGRGIGNTEAFF TGTGCTAGTGGTTTGGGGAGGGGCATTGGGAACACTGAAGCTTTCTTT
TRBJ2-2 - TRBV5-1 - CASSLGHNTGELFF TGCGCCAGCAGCTTAGGACATAACACCGGGGAGCTGTTTTTT
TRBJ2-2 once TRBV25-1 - CASSEFGISTGELFF TGTGCCAGCAGTGAATTCGGGATCAGCACCGGGGAGCTGTTTTTT
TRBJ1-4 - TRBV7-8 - CASRRQPTNEKLFF TGTGCCAGCAGACGACAGCCAACTAATGAAAAACTGTTTTTT
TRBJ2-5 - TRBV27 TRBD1 CASSHGTGGQETQYF TGTGCCAGCAGTCATGGAACAGGGGGCCAAGAGACCCAGTACTTC